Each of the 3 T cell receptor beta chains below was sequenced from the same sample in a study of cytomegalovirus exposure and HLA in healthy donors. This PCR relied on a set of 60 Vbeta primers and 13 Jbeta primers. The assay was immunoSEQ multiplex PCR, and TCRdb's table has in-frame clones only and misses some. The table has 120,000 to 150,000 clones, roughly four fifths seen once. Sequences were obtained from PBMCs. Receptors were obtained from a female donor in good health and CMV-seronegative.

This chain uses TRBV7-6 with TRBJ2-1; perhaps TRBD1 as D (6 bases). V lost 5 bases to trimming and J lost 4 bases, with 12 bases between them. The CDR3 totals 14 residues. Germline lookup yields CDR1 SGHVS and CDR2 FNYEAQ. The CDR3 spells CASSPLDSYNEQFF. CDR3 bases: TGTGCCAGCAGCCCCCTGGACAGTTACAATGAGCAGTTCTTC.

The CDR3 is CASSRLAEVPQYF. The CDR3 DNA sequence: TGTGCCAGCAGCCGACTAGCGGAAGTACCCCAGTACTTC. This rearrangement joins TRBV6-5 to TRBJ2-5; 9 bases are a match to TRBD2. After removal of 6 bases from V and 9 bases from J, the junction contained 8 bases not matched to a gene. CDR1 and CDR2 from the germline V gene are MNHEY and SVGAGI. The CDR3 is 13 residues long.

CDR3 sequence reads: CASSVTAASTDTQYF. The CDR3 nucleotides are TGTGCCAGCAGTGTAACAGCGGCTAGCACAGATACGCAGTATTTT. This rearrangement joins TRBV25-1 to TRBJ2-3; TRBD2 is a possible D gene (5 bases). V shed 4 bases and J shed 0 bases, with 11 bases lying between them. The CDR3 is 15 amino acids. Germline CDR1 MGHDK, CDR2 SYGVNS. Complete variable domain (other parts from reference TRBV25-1 and TRBJ2-3): EADIYQTPRYLVIGTGKKITLECSQTMGHDKMYWYQQDPGMELHLIHYSYGVNSTEKGDLSSESTVSRIRTEHFPLTLESARPSHTSQYLCASSVTAASTDTQYFGPGTRLTVL.